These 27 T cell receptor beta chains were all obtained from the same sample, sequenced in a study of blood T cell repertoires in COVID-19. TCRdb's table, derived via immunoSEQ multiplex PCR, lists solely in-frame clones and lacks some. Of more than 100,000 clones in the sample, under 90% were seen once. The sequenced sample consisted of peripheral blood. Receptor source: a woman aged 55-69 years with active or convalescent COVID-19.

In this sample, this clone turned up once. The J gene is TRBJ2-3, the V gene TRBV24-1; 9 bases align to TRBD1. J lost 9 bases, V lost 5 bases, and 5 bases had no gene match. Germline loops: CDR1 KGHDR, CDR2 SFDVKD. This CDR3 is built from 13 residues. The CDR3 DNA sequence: TGTGCCACCAGTGCCGGGACAGGGCCAACGCAGTATTTT. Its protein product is CATSAGTGPTQYF.

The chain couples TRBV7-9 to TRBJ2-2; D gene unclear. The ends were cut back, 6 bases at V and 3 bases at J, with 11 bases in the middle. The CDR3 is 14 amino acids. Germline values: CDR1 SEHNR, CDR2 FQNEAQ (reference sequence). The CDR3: CASSHELYTGELFF. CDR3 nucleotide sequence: TGTGCCAGCAGTCACGAGCTTTACACCGGGGAGCTGTTTTTT.

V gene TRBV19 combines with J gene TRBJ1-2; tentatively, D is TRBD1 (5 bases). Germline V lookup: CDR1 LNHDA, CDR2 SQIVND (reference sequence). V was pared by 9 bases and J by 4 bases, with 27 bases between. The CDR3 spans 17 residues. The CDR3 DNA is TGTGCCAGCCGACTTGGCGCAGGGTCCCGAGTAACCTATGGCTACACCTTC. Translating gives CASRLGAGSRVTYGYTF.

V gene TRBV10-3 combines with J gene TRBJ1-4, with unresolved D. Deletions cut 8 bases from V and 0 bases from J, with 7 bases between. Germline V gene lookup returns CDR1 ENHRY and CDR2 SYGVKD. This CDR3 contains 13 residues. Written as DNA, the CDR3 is TGTGCCATCTCGTCCGCAACTAATGAAAAACTGTTTTTT. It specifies CAISSATNEKLFF.

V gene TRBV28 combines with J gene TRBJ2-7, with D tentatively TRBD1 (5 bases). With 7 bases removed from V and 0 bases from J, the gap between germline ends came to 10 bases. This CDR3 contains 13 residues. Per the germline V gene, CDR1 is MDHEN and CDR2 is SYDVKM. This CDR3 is CASTWGNSYEQYF. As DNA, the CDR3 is TGTGCCAGCACTTGGGGCAACTCCTACGAGCAGTACTTC.

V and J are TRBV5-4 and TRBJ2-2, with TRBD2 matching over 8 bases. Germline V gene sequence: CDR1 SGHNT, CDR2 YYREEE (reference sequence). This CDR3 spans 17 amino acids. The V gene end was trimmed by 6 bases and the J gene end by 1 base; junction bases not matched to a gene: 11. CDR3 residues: CASTPGGEVGNTGELFF. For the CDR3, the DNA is TGTGCCAGCACCCCGGGAGGGGAGGTCGGGAACACCGGGGAGCTGTTTTTT.

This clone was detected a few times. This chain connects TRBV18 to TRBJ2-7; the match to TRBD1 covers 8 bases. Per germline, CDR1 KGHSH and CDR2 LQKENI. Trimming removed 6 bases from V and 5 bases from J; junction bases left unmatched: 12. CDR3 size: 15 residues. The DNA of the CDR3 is TGTGCCAGCTCCAACCAGGGACAGGCATGGGACGAGCAGTACGTC. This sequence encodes CASSNQGQAWDEQYV.

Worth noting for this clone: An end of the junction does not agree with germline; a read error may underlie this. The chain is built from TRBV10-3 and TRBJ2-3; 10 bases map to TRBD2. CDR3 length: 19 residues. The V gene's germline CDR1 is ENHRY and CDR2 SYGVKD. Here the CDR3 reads CAISSPKGTSSGSIDTQYF. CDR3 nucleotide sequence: TGTGCCATCAGTTCTCCTAAGGGTACCTCTAGCGGGAGCATAGATACGCAGTATTTT.

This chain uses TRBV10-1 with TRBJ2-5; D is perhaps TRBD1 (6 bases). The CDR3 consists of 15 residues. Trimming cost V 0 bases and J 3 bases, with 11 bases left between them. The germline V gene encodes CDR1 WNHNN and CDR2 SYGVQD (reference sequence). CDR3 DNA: TGCGCCAGCAGTGAGTCCGGGTCAGGGGAAGAGACCCAGTACTTC. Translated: CASSESGSGEETQYF.

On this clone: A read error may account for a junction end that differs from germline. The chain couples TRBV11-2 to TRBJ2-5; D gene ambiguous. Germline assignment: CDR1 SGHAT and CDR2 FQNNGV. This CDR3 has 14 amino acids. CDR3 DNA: TGTGCCAGCAGCTCACGGGTAACCCAAGGGACCCAGTACTTC. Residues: CASSSRVTQGTQYF.

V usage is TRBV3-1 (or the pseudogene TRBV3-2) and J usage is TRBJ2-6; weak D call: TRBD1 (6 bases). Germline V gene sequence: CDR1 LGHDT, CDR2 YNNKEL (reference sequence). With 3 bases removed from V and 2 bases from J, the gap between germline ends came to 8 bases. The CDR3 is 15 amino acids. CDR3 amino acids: CASSHRGPGANVLTF. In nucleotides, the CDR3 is TGTGCCAGCAGCCACAGGGGCCCTGGGGCCAACGTCCTGACTTTC.

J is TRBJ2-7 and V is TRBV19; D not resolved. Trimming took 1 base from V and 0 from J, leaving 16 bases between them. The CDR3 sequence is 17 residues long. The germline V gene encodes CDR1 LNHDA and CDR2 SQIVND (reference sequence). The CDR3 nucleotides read TGTGCCAGTAGTATAGGTGTCCCTGGCTGGAGCTCCTACGAGCAGTACTTC. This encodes CASSIGVPGWSSYEQYF.

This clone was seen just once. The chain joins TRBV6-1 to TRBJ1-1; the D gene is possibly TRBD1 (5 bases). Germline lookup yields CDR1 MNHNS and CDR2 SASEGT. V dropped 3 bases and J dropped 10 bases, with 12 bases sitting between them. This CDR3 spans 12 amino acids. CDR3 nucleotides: TGTGCCAGCAGTGATGCAGGGCCGTCAGCTTTCTTT. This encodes CASSDAGPSAFF.

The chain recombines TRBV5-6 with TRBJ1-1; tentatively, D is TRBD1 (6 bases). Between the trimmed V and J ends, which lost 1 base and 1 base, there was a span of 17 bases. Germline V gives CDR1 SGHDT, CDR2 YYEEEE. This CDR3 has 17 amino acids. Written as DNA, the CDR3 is TGTGCCAGCAGCTTGCAAGGTCCGCTGGGACAGAACACTGAAGCTTTCTTT. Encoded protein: CASSLQGPLGQNTEAFF.

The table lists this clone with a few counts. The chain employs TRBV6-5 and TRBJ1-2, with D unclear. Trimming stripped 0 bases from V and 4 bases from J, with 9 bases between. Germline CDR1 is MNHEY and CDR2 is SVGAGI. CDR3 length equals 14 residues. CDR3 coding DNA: TGTGCCAGCAGTTACTCGTCAGGCATCTATGGCTACACCTTC. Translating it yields CASSYSSGIYGYTF.

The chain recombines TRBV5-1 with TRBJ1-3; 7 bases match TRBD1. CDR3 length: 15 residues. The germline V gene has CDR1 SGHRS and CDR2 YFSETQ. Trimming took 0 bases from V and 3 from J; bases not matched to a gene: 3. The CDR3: CASSLEGARGNTIYF. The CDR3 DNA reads TGCGCCAGCAGCTTGGAGGGGGCGCGTGGAAACACCATATATTTT.

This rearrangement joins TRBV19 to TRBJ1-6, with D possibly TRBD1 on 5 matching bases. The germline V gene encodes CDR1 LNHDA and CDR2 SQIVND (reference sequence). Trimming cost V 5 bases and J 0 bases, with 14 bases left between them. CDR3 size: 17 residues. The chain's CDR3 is CASSLGHHSSYNSPLHF. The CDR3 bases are TGTGCCAGTAGTCTCGGACATCATAGCTCCTATAATTCACCCCTCCACTTT.

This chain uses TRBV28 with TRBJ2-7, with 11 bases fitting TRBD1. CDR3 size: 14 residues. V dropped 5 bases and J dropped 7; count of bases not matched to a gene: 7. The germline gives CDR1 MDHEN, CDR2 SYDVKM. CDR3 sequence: CASSPGQGAREQYV. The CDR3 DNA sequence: TGTGCCAGCAGTCCAGGACAGGGGGCAAGGGAGCAGTACGTC.

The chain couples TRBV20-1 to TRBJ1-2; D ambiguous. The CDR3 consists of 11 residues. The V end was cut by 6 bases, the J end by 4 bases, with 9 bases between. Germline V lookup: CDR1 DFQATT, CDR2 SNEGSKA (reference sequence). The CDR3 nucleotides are TGCAGTGCCCGACAACCCTATGGCTACACCTTC. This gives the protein CSARQPYGYTF.

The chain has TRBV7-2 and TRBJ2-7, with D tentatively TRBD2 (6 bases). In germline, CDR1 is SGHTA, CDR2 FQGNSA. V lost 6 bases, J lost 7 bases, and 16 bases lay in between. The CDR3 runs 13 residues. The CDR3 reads CASRDYNLREQYF. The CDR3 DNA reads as TGTGCCAGCAGGGACTACAACCTACGGGAGCAGTACTTC.

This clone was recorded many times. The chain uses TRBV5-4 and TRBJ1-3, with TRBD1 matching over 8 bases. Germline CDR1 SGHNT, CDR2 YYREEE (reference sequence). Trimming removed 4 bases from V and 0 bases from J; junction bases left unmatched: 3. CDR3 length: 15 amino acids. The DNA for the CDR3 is TGTGCCAGCAGCCGAACAGGGGGCTCTGGAAACACCATATATTTT. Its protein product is CASSRTGGSGNTIYF.

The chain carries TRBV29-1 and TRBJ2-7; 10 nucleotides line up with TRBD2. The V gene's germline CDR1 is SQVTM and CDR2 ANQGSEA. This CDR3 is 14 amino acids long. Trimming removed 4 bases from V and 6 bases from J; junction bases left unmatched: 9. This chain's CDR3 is CSVGASGSLSEQYF. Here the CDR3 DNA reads TGCAGCGTTGGGGCTAGCGGGAGTCTTTCCGAGCAGTACTTC.

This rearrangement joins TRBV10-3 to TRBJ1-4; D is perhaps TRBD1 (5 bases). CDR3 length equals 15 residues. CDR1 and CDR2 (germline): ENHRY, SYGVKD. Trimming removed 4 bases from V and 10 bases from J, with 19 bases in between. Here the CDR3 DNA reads TGTGCCATCAGTGCCCAGGGAGGGACCCTTGGAAAACTGTTTTTT. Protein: CAISAQGGTLGKLFF.

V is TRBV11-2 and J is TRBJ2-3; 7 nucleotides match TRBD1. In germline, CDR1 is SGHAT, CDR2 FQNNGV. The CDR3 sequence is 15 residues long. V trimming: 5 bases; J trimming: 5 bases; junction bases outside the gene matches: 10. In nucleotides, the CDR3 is TGTGCCAGCAGCCTTCAAACAGGGGTGGGAGATACGCAGTATTTT. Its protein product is CASSLQTGVGDTQYF.

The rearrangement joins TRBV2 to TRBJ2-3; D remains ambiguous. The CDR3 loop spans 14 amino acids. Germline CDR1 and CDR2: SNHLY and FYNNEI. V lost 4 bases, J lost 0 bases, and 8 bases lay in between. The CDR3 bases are TGTGCCAGCAGTGGGGCACTTAGCACAGATACGCAGTATTTT. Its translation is CASSGALSTDTQYF.

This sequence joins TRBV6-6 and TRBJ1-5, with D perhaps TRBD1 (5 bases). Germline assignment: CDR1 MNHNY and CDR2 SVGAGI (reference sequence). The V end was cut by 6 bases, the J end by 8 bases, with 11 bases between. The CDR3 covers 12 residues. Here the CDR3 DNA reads TGTGCCAGCAGCTTGGGGGGGGAGCCCCAGCATTTT. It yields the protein CASSLGGEPQHF.

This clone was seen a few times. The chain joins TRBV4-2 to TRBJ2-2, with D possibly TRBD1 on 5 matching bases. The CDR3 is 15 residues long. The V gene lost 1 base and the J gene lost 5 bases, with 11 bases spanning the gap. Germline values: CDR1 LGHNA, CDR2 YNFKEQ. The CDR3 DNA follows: TGTGCCAGCAGCCAAGGGGGCGCGGAAACCGGGGAGCTGTTTTTT. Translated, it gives CASSQGGAETGELFF.